The 23 T cell receptor beta chains presented below share a single source sample, sequenced in a study of OX40 agonist ivuxolimab in advanced cancers. The assay was immunoSEQ multiplex PCR, and TCRdb's table has in-frame clones only and misses some. The sample lists roughly 71,000 clones, roughly four fifths seen once, with 1.6% in the top ten. The specimen comprised CD4+ or CD8+ T cells sorted from blood, sampled in a trial of the OX40 agonist ivuxolimab. The receptors originated from an adult with an advanced solid tumor such as melanoma, head and neck, liver or kidney cancer.

V usage is TRBV30 and J usage is TRBJ2-5; 9 bases are shared with TRBD1. With the DNA end fitting TRBJ2-7 better, the J assignment may be wrong. CDR1 is GTSNPN and CDR2 is SVGIG in the germline V gene (reference sequence). This CDR3 region has 15 residues. The CDR3 region is CAWSIKQGASYEQYF. CDR3 DNA: TGTGCCTGGAGTATCAAACAGGGGGCCTCCTACGAGCAGTACTTC.

The gene calls are TRBV30 and TRBJ2-5; TRBD2 agrees at 13 bases. V shed 3 bases and J 3 bases; nucleotides not matched to a gene: 7. In germline, CDR1 is GTSNPN, CDR2 SVGIG (reference sequence). The CDR3 covers 16 residues. CDR3 residues: CAWRWGLAGRKETQYF. CDR3 nucleotide sequence: TGTGCCTGGAGGTGGGGACTAGCGGGGAGAAAAGAGACCCAGTACTTC.

The V call is TRBV13, the J call TRBJ1-1; 11 positions match TRBD1. V was pared by 5 bases and J by 4 bases, with 6 bases of the junction left unmatched. The length of the CDR3 is 15 residues. Germline assignment: CDR1 PRHDT and CDR2 FYEKMQ (reference sequence). The DNA for the CDR3 is TGTGCCAGCAGCCACAAAGGGACAGGGGGCACTGAAGCTTTCTTT. It encodes CASSHKGTGGTEAFF.

The chain links TRBV5-1 to TRBJ2-7, with D maybe TRBD2 (6 bases). CDR3 length: 15 residues. Trimming took off 2 bases at V and 2 bases at J, with 14 bases between the two ends. Germline V gene sequence: CDR1 SGHRS, CDR2 YFSETQ. The CDR3 loop is CASSFPGRRAYEQYF. DNA for the CDR3: TGCGCCAGCAGCTTCCCCGGTCGGAGGGCCTACGAGCAGTACTTC.

The chain uses TRBV18 and TRBJ1-2; D unclear. CDR3 length: 13 amino acids. V lost 2 bases and J 6 bases, leaving 10 bases between the germline ends. The V gene's germline CDR1 is KGHSH and CDR2 LQKENI. The CDR3 sequence: CASSPNQDDGYTF. The CDR3 DNA follows: TGTGCCAGCTCACCAAACCAGGACGATGGCTACACCTTC.

This clone has more than one count but fewer than ten. This sequence joins TRBV7-9 and TRBJ1-5, with 8 bases fitting TRBD1. V shed 4 bases, J shed 5 bases, and the junction held 4 bases outside the gene matches. Germline-derived CDR1 and CDR2 are SEHNR and FQNEAQ (reference sequence). This CDR3 has 14 amino acids. The CDR3 reads CASSSGTGYQPQHF. CDR3 sequence (DNA): TGTGCCAGCAGCTCCGGGACAGGCTATCAGCCCCAGCATTTT. The full variable domain, its missing parts supplied by reference TRBV7-9 and TRBJ1-5, is DTGVSQNPRHKITKRGQNVTFRCDPISEHNRLYWYRQTLGQGPEFLTYFQNEAQLEKSRLLSDRFSAERPKGSFSTLEIQRTEQGDSAMYLCASSSGTGYQPQHFGDGTRLSIL.

This rearrangement joins TRBV6-1 to TRBJ2-1; D is unclear. CDR3 length: 14 residues. CDR1 is MNHNS and CDR2 is SASEGT in the germline V gene. V was pared by 7 bases and J by 0 bases, with 10 bases between. The CDR3 loop reads CASKFGSSYNEQFF. CDR3 in DNA: TGTGCCAGCAAATTTGGCAGCTCCTACAATGAGCAGTTCTTC.

This sequence joins TRBV19 and TRBJ2-5, with D perhaps matching TRBD1 (6 bases). The germline V and J ends were trimmed by 3 bases and 4 bases, with 15 bases remaining between them. Per germline, CDR1 LNHDA and CDR2 SQIVND (reference sequence). The CDR3 has 15 amino acids. The CDR3 bases are TGTGCCAGTAGTATTGCCGCAGGGGAAGGAGAGACCCAGTACTTC. Translation gives CASSIAAGEGETQYF.

The V call is TRBV30, the J call TRBJ1-3, with 7 bases matching TRBD1. Trimming took 8 bases from V and 0 from J; bases not matched to a gene: 4. Germline loops: CDR1 GTSNPN, CDR2 SVGIG (reference sequence). The CDR3 loop spans 13 amino acids. DNA of the CDR3: TGTGCCAGACAGGGTGTCTCTGGAAACACCATATATTTT. Amino acids: CARQGVSGNTIYF.

V gene TRBV6-1 combines with J gene TRBJ1-2, with a weak D call TRBD1 (5 bases). The CDR3 runs 11 residues. CDR1 and CDR2 (germline): MNHNS, SASEGT. CDR3 coding DNA: TGTGGCACCCAGGGTGGCTATGGCTACACCTTC. Translating gives CGTQGGYGYTF.

The rearrangement joins TRBV5-6 to TRBJ1-1; TRBD1 aligns across 7 bases. After removal of 4 bases from V and 0 bases from J, the junction contained 6 bases not matched to a gene. Germline CDR1 SGHDT, CDR2 YYEEEE. The CDR3 runs 15 residues. CDR3 bases: TGTGCCAGCAGCGAGACAGGGCGGCTGAACACTGAAGCTTTCTTT. Its protein is CASSETGRLNTEAFF. Combining the CDR3 with reference TRBV5-6 and TRBJ1-1 gives the whole variable domain DAGVTQSPTHLIKTRGQQVTLRCSPKSGHDTVSWYQQALGQGPQFIFQYYEEEERQRGNFPDRFSGHQFPNYSSELNVNALLLGDSALYLCASSETGRLNTEAFFGQGTRLTVV.

The chain is built from TRBV28 and TRBJ1-2; a possible D gene is TRBD1 (5 bases). Per the germline V gene, CDR1 is MDHEN and CDR2 is SYDVKM. V shed 3 bases and J shed 4 bases, with 9 bases lying between them. CDR3 length: 13 amino acids. The CDR3: CASSFRGVYGYTF. The DNA for the CDR3 is TGTGCCAGCAGTTTTCGGGGCGTCTATGGCTACACCTTC.

This clone appeared a few times. The chain couples TRBV13 to TRBJ2-7; a possible D gene is TRBD2 (5 bases). The CDR3 totals 16 residues. The V end was cut by 7 bases, the J end by 2 bases, with 21 bases between. Germline assignment: CDR1 PRHDT and CDR2 FYEKMQ (reference sequence). CDR3 amino acids: CASTPRGLAITYEQYF. In DNA form, the CDR3 reads TGTGCCAGCACCCCACGGGGTCTAGCTATTACCTACGAGCAGTACTTC.

The chain employs TRBV28 and TRBJ1-5; D perhaps matches TRBD1 (5 bases). Deletions cut 0 bases from V and 0 bases from J, with 12 bases between. Germline V gene sequence: CDR1 MDHEN, CDR2 SYDVKM. The CDR3 length is 17 residues. The CDR3: CASSLWGQKGSNQPQHF. The CDR3 DNA follows: TGTGCCAGCAGTTTATGGGGGCAGAAAGGTAGCAATCAGCCCCAGCATTTT.

The rearrangement links TRBV6-1 to TRBJ1-5; possibly TRBD1 for D (6 bases). In germline, CDR1 is MNHNS, CDR2 SASEGT. The CDR3 consists of 15 residues. The V end was cut by 7 bases, the J end by 3 bases, with 16 bases between. This chain's CDR3 is CASTEPAGVNQPQHF. The CDR3 bases are TGTGCCAGCACAGAACCGGCAGGGGTCAATCAGCCCCAGCATTTT.

The rearrangement joins TRBV2 to TRBJ1-5, with D uncertain. The V gene's germline CDR1 is SNHLY and CDR2 FYNNEI. V was clipped by 7 bases and J by 1 base, with 11 bases between them. This CDR3 contains 14 residues. The CDR3 loop is CASNPNLSNQPQHF. The CDR3 DNA reads TGTGCCAGCAATCCGAATTTGAGCAATCAGCCCCAGCATTTT.

J is TRBJ2-1 and V is TRBV5-1; 9 bases line up with TRBD2. The CDR3 runs to 15 residues. V was pared by 3 bases and J by 9 bases, with 10 bases of the junction left unmatched. In germline, CDR1 is SGHRS, CDR2 YFSETQ. This CDR3 reads CASSSQLTSGGEQFF. The DNA of the CDR3 is TGCGCCAGCAGCTCCCAATTGACTAGCGGTGGTGAGCAGTTCTTC.

The V and J genes are TRBV10-2 and TRBJ2-2; 10 bases match TRBD2. V shed 7 bases, J shed 4 bases, and the junction held 18 bases outside the gene matches. The CDR3 is made up of 19 amino acids. Germline V CDR1 and CDR2: WSHSY, SAAADI. CDR3 sequence (DNA): TGCGCCAGCACCGCGGGACAGGCCTATAGCGGGGGGAGCACCGGGGAGCTGTTTTTT. It yields the protein CASTAGQAYSGGSTGELFF.

The chain recombines TRBV27 with TRBJ1-4; 7 bases map to TRBD1. Germline CDR1 reads MNHEY; CDR2 reads SMNVEV (reference sequence). This CDR3 region has 15 residues. The ends lost 5 bases at V and 2 bases at J; junction bases unmatched: 5. Here the CDR3 reads CASSRQGRTNEKLFF. CDR3 coding DNA: TGTGCCAGCAGTCGACAGGGCAGGACTAATGAAAAACTGTTTTTT.

The V call is TRBV6-1, the J call TRBJ2-2, with D possibly matching TRBD2 (5 bases). Trimming removed 10 bases from V and 8 bases from J, with 17 bases in between. CDR1 is MNHNS and CDR2 is SASEGT in the germline V gene. The CDR3 runs 13 residues. The CDR3 DNA is TGTGCCACCCGGCCAGCGGAAGGGGGGGAGCTGTTTTTT. This codes for CATRPAEGGELFF.

The chain couples TRBV5-1 to TRBJ2-7, with 8 bases that match TRBD2. CDR1 and CDR2 (germline): SGHRS, YFSETQ. Germline trimming cut 0 bases from V and 6 bases from J; bases unmatched to any gene: 8. This CDR3 has 15 amino acids. CDR3 region: CASSLAISGSGEQYF. CDR3 DNA sequence: TGCGCCAGCAGCTTGGCGATCAGCGGGAGTGGCGAGCAGTACTTC.

The chain uses TRBV2 and TRBJ1-2; 7 bases agree with TRBD1. Per the germline V gene, CDR1 is SNHLY and CDR2 is FYNNEI. V was pared by 5 bases and J by 5 bases, with 5 bases of the junction left unmatched. The CDR3 has 13 residues. CDR3 residues: CASSYDRDYGYTF. In DNA, the CDR3 is TGTGCCAGCAGTTATGACAGGGATTATGGCTACACCTTC. Looking up the rest from reference TRBV2 and TRBJ1-2 gives the full variable domain: EPEVTQTPSHQVTQMGQEVILRCVPISNHLYFYWYRQILGQKVEFLVSFYNNEISEKSEIFDDQFSVERPDGSNFTLKIRSTKLEDSAMYFCASSYDRDYGYTFGSGTRLTVV.

This chain uses TRBV7-9 with TRBJ1-3; 8 bases fit TRBD1. From germline, CDR1 is SEHNR and CDR2 FQNEAQ (reference sequence). The junction had 2 bases not matched to a gene; V was cut back by 4 bases and J by 0 bases. The CDR3 sequence is 15 residues long. The CDR3 DNA reads as TGTGCCAGCAGCTCCGACAGGGGCTCTGGAAACACCATATATTTT. Its translation is CASSSDRGSGNTIYF.